The 10 T cell receptor beta chains below were found in one sample sequenced in a study of cytomegalovirus exposure and HLA in healthy donors. Both 60 Vbeta primers and 13 Jbeta primers went into the PCR. The data were produced by immunoSEQ multiplex PCR, yet TCRdb's version contains in-frame clones alone and is incomplete. Of over 65,000 clones listed, approximately 61% were seen once; the top ten hold around 6.9%. The material sequenced was PBMCs. These receptors were collected from a woman in her fifties or sixties in good health and CMV-seropositive.

Written as DNA, the CDR3 is TGTGCCAGCAGCTTAAACAGGGTCTACGAGCAGTACTTC. Translation gives CASSLNRVYEQYF. V gene TRBV11-2 combines with J gene TRBJ2-7; weak D call: TRBD1 (6 bases). CDR3 length: 13 amino acids. The V gene lost 2 bases and the J gene lost 3 bases, with 8 bases spanning the gap. The V gene's germline CDR1 is SGHAT and CDR2 FQNNGV.

The J gene is TRBJ1-2, the V gene TRBV7-9, with D perhaps TRBD1 (6 bases). From germline, CDR1 is SEHNR and CDR2 FQNEAQ (reference sequence). There are 12 residues in the CDR3. V lost 11 bases, J lost 6 bases, and 16 bases lay in between. CDR3 coding DNA: TGTGCCGGTTTGATTCGACAGGATGGCTACACCTTC. This gives the protein CAGLIRQDGYTF.

This clone has a single count. The chain is built from TRBV5-1 and TRBJ1-1; 7 positions match TRBD1. CDR3 length: 15 residues. Per the germline V gene, CDR1 is SGHRS and CDR2 is YFSETQ. The V and J ends lost 4 bases and 2 bases, in that order; junction bases with no gene match: 8. The CDR3 here is CASSASTGYNTEAFF. The CDR3 bases are TGCGCCAGCAGCGCCTCGACAGGGTATAACACTGAAGCTTTCTTT.

This chain joins TRBV6-5 and TRBJ2-6; no clear D. V lost 6 bases and J lost 0, with 3 bases in between. CDR1 and CDR2 from the germline V gene are MNHEY and SVGAGI. CDR3 length: 13 amino acids. CDR3: CASSSSGANVLTF. CDR3 coding DNA: TGTGCCAGCAGCAGCTCTGGGGCCAACGTCCTGACTTTC.

Note on this clone: At one of its ends the junction is not consistent with the germline gene, which may arise from a read error. The J gene is TRBJ2-2, the V gene TRBV7-9, with D unclear. The CDR3 has 17 residues. Germline CDR1 SEHNR, CDR2 FQNEAQ (reference sequence). The CDR3 DNA follows: TGTTCCAGCAGCTTAGTGAATTCGCCCCGGGTCACCGGGGAGCTGTTTTTT. It translates to CSSSLVNSPRVTGELFF. Full variable domain (outside the CDR3, taken from reference TRBV7-9 and TRBJ2-2): DTGVSQNPRHKITKRGQNVTFRCDPISEHNRLYWYRQTLGQGPEFLTYFQNEAQLEKSRLLSDRFSAERPKGSFSTLEIQRTEQGDSAMYLCSSSLVNSPRVTGELFFGEGSRLTVL.

This clone has a single count. The V and J genes are TRBV6-6 and TRBJ2-7, with D perhaps matching TRBD2 (6 bases). The germline V gene has CDR1 MNHNY and CDR2 SVGAGI (reference sequence). This CDR3 spans 13 amino acids. V was cut by 2 bases and J by 3 bases, with 8 bases left in between. CDR3 DNA: TGTGCCAGCAGTTACACGGGGGTCTACGAGCAGTACGTC. It yields the protein CASSYTGVYEQYV.

The chain uses TRBV9 and TRBJ1-3; a possible D gene is TRBD1 (5 bases). V lost 0 bases to trimming and J lost 4 bases, with 11 bases between them. The CDR3 loop spans 15 amino acids. CDR1 is SGDLS, CDR2 YYNGEE, per germline. Written as DNA, the CDR3 is TGTGCCAGCAGCGTAGGTGGGGCTTCCGGAAACACCATATATTTT. This codes for CASSVGGASGNTIYF.

J is TRBJ2-1 and V is TRBV4-1, with 9 nucleotides matching TRBD2. The CDR3 has 16 residues. J gave up 6 bases and V 0 bases, and 6 bases lay outside the gene matches. Germline CDR1 is MGHRA and CDR2 is YSYEKL. In DNA form, the CDR3 reads TGCGCCAGCAGCCAAGAGCCTAGCGGGGCCTTCAATGAGCAGTTCTTC. This sequence encodes CASSQEPSGAFNEQFF.

This chain uses TRBV6-1 with TRBJ2-3; D not resolved. The CDR3 is 12 residues long. Germline CDR1 MNHNS, CDR2 SASEGT. Trimming removed 3 bases at V and 2 bases at J, with 3 bases between. The CDR3 sequence is CASSDNTDTQYF. The CDR3 nucleotides are TGTGCCAGCAGTGACAACACAGATACGCAGTATTTT.

This rearrangement joins TRBV7-9 to TRBJ2-1; 14 nucleotides line up with TRBD2. This CDR3 spans 16 amino acids. From germline, CDR1 is SEHNR and CDR2 FQNEAQ (reference sequence). V was pared by 3 bases and J by 9 bases, with 7 bases of the junction left unmatched. The CDR3 nucleotides read TGTGCCAGCAGCTTTCCGACTAGCGGGGGGGCCGTTGAGCAGTTCTTC. This translates into CASSFPTSGGAVEQFF.